This TCR beta chain comes out of a study of CD4 T cells in relation to SARS-CoV-2 and coronaviruses. Across the study: ViraFEST: roughly ten-day antigen culture of PBMCs, then TCR beta CDR3 sequencing. No peptide or an HIV-1 Nef peptide pool served as negative control. General study findings and limits: About 65% of donors had memory CD4+ clonotypes crossrecognizing SARS-CoV-2 and common cold coronavirus spike.

Concerning this clone: Its antigen is not known.

V was shortened by 3 bases and J by 0 bases, with 16 bases between the two germline ends. Germline assignment: CDR1 LGHDT and CDR2 YNNKEL (reference sequence). The CDR3 length is 17 residues. CD4+ T cells from unexposed donors were obtained before the COVID-19 pandemic (2011-2018). Isolation of CD4+ T cells took place after about 10 days in culture. Testing used SARS-CoV-2 S/N and four cold-coronavirus spikes on unexposed-donor CD4+ T cells, cells permitting. The data were produced by immunoSEQ multiplex PCR, yet TCRdb's version contains in-frame clones alone and is incomplete. The sample contains roughly 18,000 clones, roughly 80% of which appear only once.

The TCR comes from a human donor in good health. The specimen sequenced was CD4+ T cells from PBMCs, cultured in vitro. This rearrangement joins TRBV3-1 (or the pseudogene TRBV3-2) to TRBJ2-3; no definite D call. CDR3 DNA: TGTGCCAGCAGCCAGGGTCCCTTTCGAAAAAGCACAGATACGCAGTATTTT. Translating gives CASSQGPFRKSTDTQYF.